A selection of T cell receptor beta chains follows, all from one sample in a study of response to subunit inactivated influenza vaccine. TCRdb reanalysed the RT-PCR reads using MiXCR and keeps one entry per CDR3 protein. The sample lists hundreds of thousands of distinct CDR3 sequences, 12% occurring once. The sequencing here drew on PBMCs from blood, taken on the day of vaccination. All receptors come from a man aged 45 to 65 who received an inactivated influenza vaccine. The CDR3 runs from the conserved cysteine through the conserved F or W. A D gene is named only where the DNA matches it firmly. A row's size may be missing; if present it is once, few, many or a size class.

J gene: TRBJ2-3
D gene: NA
clone size: NA
V gene: TRBV2
CDR3 protein: CASGWRGETDTQYF
CDR3 DNA: TGTGCCAGCGGGTGGAGAGGCGAGACAGATACGCAGTATTTT

J gene: TRBJ2-5
D gene: NA
clone size: NA
V gene: TRBV15
CDR3 protein: CATSSYGEETQYF
CDR3 DNA: TGTGCCACCAGCTCCTACGGGGAAGAGACCCAGTACTTC

J gene: TRBJ2-7
D gene: NA
clone size: NA
V gene: TRBV12-3/TRBV12-4
CDR3 protein: CASTGEGAREQYF
CDR3 DNA: TGTGCCAGCACCGGGGAGGGGGCTAGGGAGCAGTACTTC

J gene: TRBJ1-6
D gene: NA
clone size: NA
V gene: TRBV4-2
CDR3 protein: CASSLNAGNSPLHF
CDR3 DNA: TGTGCCAGCAGCTTAAACGCCGGGAATTCACCCCTCCACTTT

J gene: TRBJ2-3
D gene: TRBD1
clone size: few
V gene: TRBV12-3/TRBV12-4
CDR3 protein: CASISGTGGTDTQYF
CDR3 DNA: TGTGCCAGCATCTCCGGGACAGGGGGCACAGATACGCAGTATTTT

J gene: TRBJ2-7
D gene: TRBD2
clone size: few
V gene: TRBV20-1
CDR3 protein: CSARLAGANEQYF
CDR3 DNA: TGCAGTGCTAGGCTAGCGGGAGCCAACGAGCAGTACTTC

J gene: TRBJ2-5
D gene: NA
clone size: few
V gene: TRBV7-9
CDR3 protein: CASSRDSFQETQYF
CDR3 DNA: TGTGCCAGCAGCCGGGACTCCTTCCAAGAGACCCAGTACTTC

J gene: TRBJ2-7
D gene: NA
clone size: NA
V gene: TRBV21-1
CDR3 protein: CASSTSTSGSLNEQYF
CDR3 DNA: TGTGCCAGCAGCACCTCGACTAGCGGGAGTTTAAACGAGCAGTACTTC

J gene: TRBJ1-2
D gene: NA
clone size: NA
V gene: TRBV9
CDR3 protein: CASSVDSRYGYTF
CDR3 DNA: TGTGCCAGCAGCGTAGATAGCCGCTATGGCTACACCTTC

J gene: TRBJ2-7
D gene: NA
clone size: few
V gene: TRBV9
CDR3 protein: CASSVGRASSYEQYF
CDR3 DNA: TGTGCCAGCAGCGTCGGTAGGGCCAGCTCCTACGAGCAGTACTTC

J gene: TRBJ2-5
D gene: NA
clone size: few
V gene: TRBV20-1
CDR3 protein: CSAHKLLETQYF
CDR3 DNA: TGCAGTGCTCACAAACTGTTGGAGACCCAGTACTTC

J gene: TRBJ1-3
D gene: TRBD1
clone size: NA
V gene: TRBV14
CDR3 protein: CASSQRDRIRNTIYF
CDR3 DNA: TGTGCCAGCAGCCAAAGGGACAGAATTCGAAACACCATATATTTT

J gene: TRBJ2-2
D gene: TRBD2
clone size: few
V gene: TRBV12-3/TRBV12-4
CDR3 protein: CASSLLAGAGELFF
CDR3 DNA: TGTGCCAGCAGTTTGCTAGCGGGGGCCGGGGAGCTGTTTTTT

J gene: TRBJ2-2
D gene: NA
clone size: NA
V gene: TRBV9
CDR3 protein: CASSVGGPGELFF
CDR3 DNA: TGTGCCAGCAGCGTAGGGGGTCCCGGGGAGCTGTTTTTT

J gene: TRBJ2-7
D gene: TRBD1
clone size: NA
V gene: TRBV11-2
CDR3 protein: CASSLSGTVSSYEQYF
CDR3 DNA: TGTGCCAGCAGCTTATCCGGGACAGTGAGCTCCTACGAGCAGTACTTC

J gene: TRBJ2-3
D gene: NA
clone size: NA
V gene: TRBV28
CDR3 protein: CASRDSDTQYF
CDR3 DNA: TGTGCCAGCAGGGACTCAGATACGCAGTATTTT

J gene: TRBJ2-5
D gene: TRBD2
clone size: NA
V gene: TRBV10-3
CDR3 protein: CAISERPKGLAGGPETQYF
CDR3 DNA: TGTGCCATCAGTGAGCGGCCAAAGGGACTAGCGGGGGGGCCAGAGACCCAGTACTTC

J gene: TRBJ2-7
D gene: TRBD2
clone size: many
V gene: TRBV4-2
CDR3 protein: CASSQGLASSYEQYF
CDR3 DNA: TGTGCCAGCAGCCAGGGACTAGCGTCTTCCTACGAGCAGTACTTC

J gene: TRBJ2-7
D gene: NA
clone size: many
V gene: TRBV12-3/TRBV12-4
CDR3 protein: CASSLGATRGAYEQYF
CDR3 DNA: TGTGCCAGCAGTTTAGGGGCGACGAGGGGGGCTTACGAGCAGTACTTC

J gene: TRBJ2-1
D gene: NA
clone size: NA
V gene: TRBV2
CDR3 protein: CASRSLREANEQFF
CDR3 DNA: TGTGCCAGCAGGTCTCTCAGGGAAGCCAATGAGCAGTTCTTC

J gene: TRBJ1-2
D gene: NA
clone size: many
V gene: TRBV28
CDR3 protein: CASSSPRYGGYTF
CDR3 DNA: TGTGCCAGCAGTTCCCCCAGATACGGTGGCTACACCTTC

J gene: TRBJ2-5
D gene: NA
clone size: many
V gene: TRBV7-9
CDR3 protein: CASSRNRDLFESQYF
CDR3 DNA: TGTGCCAGCAGCCGCAACCGGGACCTCTTTGAGAGCCAGTACTTC

J gene: TRBJ2-1
D gene: NA
clone size: few
V gene: TRBV20-1
CDR3 protein: CSAIGGLGNEQFF
CDR3 DNA: TGCAGTGCTATAGGTGGGCTCGGCAATGAGCAGTTCTTC

J gene: TRBJ2-1
D gene: NA
clone size: NA
V gene: TRBV6-2/TRBV6-3
CDR3 protein: CASRTPLAPQFF
CDR3 DNA: TGTGCCAGCAGGACCCCACTAGCCCCACAGTTCTTC

J gene: TRBJ2-1
D gene: NA
clone size: few
V gene: TRBV14
CDR3 protein: CASSQGSGALSYNEQFF
CDR3 DNA: TGTGCCAGCAGCCAAGGGTCAGGGGCCCTATCCTACAATGAGCAGTTCTTC

J gene: TRBJ2-7
D gene: TRBD1
clone size: few
V gene: TRBV5-1
CDR3 protein: CASSPGTGRDEQYF
CDR3 DNA: TGCGCCAGCAGCCCCGGGACAGGAAGGGACGAGCAGTACTTC

J gene: TRBJ2-5
D gene: NA
clone size: few
V gene: TRBV5-1
CDR3 protein: CASSEGGPAETQYF
CDR3 DNA: TGCGCCAGCAGCGAGGGGGGGCCGGCGGAGACCCAGTACTTC

J gene: TRBJ1-2
D gene: TRBD1
clone size: NA
V gene: TRBV3-1
CDR3 protein: CASSPGQGLYGYTF
CDR3 DNA: TGTGCCAGCAGCCCAGGACAGGGGCTCTATGGCTACACCTTC

J gene: TRBJ2-4
D gene: NA
clone size: NA
V gene: TRBV5-1
CDR3 protein: CASSLAEGLDIQYF
CDR3 DNA: TGCGCCAGCAGCTTGGCCGAGGGGCTGGACATTCAGTACTTC

J gene: TRBJ2-5
D gene: NA
clone size: few
V gene: TRBV27
CDR3 protein: CASSFRGRETQYF
CDR3 DNA: TGTGCCAGCAGTTTCAGAGGGAGGGAGACCCAGTACTTC

J gene: TRBJ2-5
D gene: TRBD2
clone size: few
V gene: TRBV7-9
CDR3 protein: CASSWLAGGRDLAQYF
CDR3 DNA: TGTGCCAGCAGCTGGCTAGCGGGGGGCCGTGATCTGGCCCAGTACTTC

J gene: TRBJ2-1
D gene: TRBD2
clone size: few
V gene: TRBV5-1
CDR3 protein: CASSLVRTSGGDNEQFF
CDR3 DNA: TGCGCCAGCAGCTTGGTCCGGACTAGCGGGGGAGACAATGAGCAGTTCTTC

J gene: TRBJ2-5
D gene: TRBD1
clone size: NA
V gene: TRBV29-1
CDR3 protein: CSVERWTGEETQYF
CDR3 DNA: TGCAGCGTTGAACGGTGGACAGGGGAAGAGACCCAGTACTTC

J gene: TRBJ2-3
D gene: NA
clone size: few
V gene: TRBV2
CDR3 protein: CASSVQAGDTQYF
CDR3 DNA: TGTGCCAGCAGTGTCCAGGCCGGGGATACGCAGTATTTT

J gene: TRBJ2-7
D gene: NA
clone size: once
V gene: TRBV29-1
CDR3 protein: CSVDVGTYEQYF
CDR3 DNA: TGCAGCGTTGATGTCGGAACCTACGAGCAGTACTTC

J gene: TRBJ2-1
D gene: NA
clone size: few
V gene: TRBV27
CDR3 protein: CASSTPSRTSSYNEQFF
CDR3 DNA: TGTGCCAGCAGTACACCTAGCCGTACTAGCTCCTACAATGAGCAGTTCTTC

J gene: TRBJ1-6
D gene: NA
clone size: NA
V gene: TRBV12-3/TRBV12-4
CDR3 protein: CASSPSAGVRSPLHF
CDR3 DNA: TGTGCCAGCAGCCCAAGCGCAGGGGTTCGCTCACCCCTCCACTTT

J gene: TRBJ2-7
D gene: NA
clone size: few
V gene: TRBV3-1
CDR3 protein: CASSQRRQLYEQYF
CDR3 DNA: TGTGCCAGCAGCCAAAGAAGGCAGCTTTACGAGCAGTACTTC

J gene: TRBJ2-7
D gene: TRBD1
clone size: many
V gene: TRBV12-3/TRBV12-4
CDR3 protein: CASRGTGSYEQYF
CDR3 DNA: TGTGCCAGCAGGGGGACAGGTTCCTACGAGCAGTACTTC

J gene: TRBJ2-1
D gene: NA
clone size: few
V gene: TRBV20-1
CDR3 protein: CSARDGRRGAHNEQFF
CDR3 DNA: TGCAGTGCTAGGGATGGACGGCGGGGTGCCCACAATGAGCAGTTCTTC

J gene: TRBJ2-2
D gene: NA
clone size: NA
V gene: TRBV2
CDR3 protein: CASRVTRGANTGELFF
CDR3 DNA: TGTGCCAGCAGAGTCACCAGGGGAGCGAACACCGGGGAGCTGTTTTTT

J gene: TRBJ1-5
D gene: NA
clone size: NA
V gene: TRBV5-8
CDR3 protein: CASSLVGAREPQHF
CDR3 DNA: TGTGCCAGCAGCTTGGTGGGGGCTCGGGAGCCCCAGCATTTT

J gene: TRBJ1-6
D gene: TRBD1
clone size: few
V gene: TRBV15
CDR3 protein: CATSEAGGWNSPLHF
CDR3 DNA: TGTGCCACCAGCGAAGCAGGGGGCTGGAATTCACCCCTCCACTTT

J gene: TRBJ2-3
D gene: NA
clone size: many
V gene: TRBV12-3/TRBV12-4
CDR3 protein: CASSLLTTDTQYF
CDR3 DNA: TGTGCCAGCAGTTTGCTAACCACAGATACGCAGTATTTT

J gene: TRBJ2-1
D gene: NA
clone size: NA
V gene: TRBV29-1
CDR3 protein: CSVEEPTRGAYNEQFF
CDR3 DNA: TGCAGCGTTGAAGAACCCACCAGGGGGGCCTACAATGAGCAGTTCTTC

J gene: TRBJ1-1
D gene: NA
clone size: NA
V gene: TRBV24-1
CDR3 protein: CATSDGITEAFF
CDR3 DNA: TGTGCCACCAGTGATGGTATCACTGAAGCTTTCTTT

J gene: TRBJ2-7
D gene: TRBD2
clone size: NA
V gene: TRBV9
CDR3 protein: CASSVDGGGLGSYEQYF
CDR3 DNA: TGTGCCAGCAGCGTAGATGGCGGGGGACTAGGTTCCTACGAGCAGTACTTC

J gene: TRBJ2-5
D gene: NA
clone size: many
V gene: TRBV5-1
CDR3 protein: CASSSHGLPETQYF
CDR3 DNA: TGCGCCAGCAGCTCCCATGGCCTGCCGGAGACCCAGTACTTC

J gene: TRBJ2-3
D gene: NA
clone size: NA
V gene: TRBV7-6
CDR3 protein: CASSHYGRGTDTQYF
CDR3 DNA: TGTGCCAGCAGCCATTACGGACGGGGCACAGATACGCAGTATTTT

J gene: TRBJ1-1
D gene: NA
clone size: NA
V gene: TRBV14
CDR3 protein: CASSQVQSGPAFF
CDR3 DNA: TGTGCCAGCAGCCAAGTTCAGTCAGGGCCAGCTTTCTTT

J gene: TRBJ2-2
D gene: TRBD1
clone size: many
V gene: TRBV29-1
CDR3 protein: CSVDRVGTGELFF
CDR3 DNA: TGCAGCGTCGACAGGGTTGGTACCGGGGAGCTGTTTTTT

J gene: TRBJ2-3
D gene: NA
clone size: NA
V gene: TRBV5-1
CDR3 protein: CASSPGRPSTDTQYF
CDR3 DNA: TGCGCCAGCAGCCCTGGGAGACCAAGCACAGATACGCAGTATTTT

J gene: TRBJ2-5
D gene: NA
clone size: NA
V gene: TRBV28
CDR3 protein: CASSRPETQYF
CDR3 DNA: TGTGCCAGCAGTCGGCCCGAGACCCAGTACTTC

J gene: TRBJ2-3
D gene: NA
clone size: few
V gene: TRBV19
CDR3 protein: CASSITGSTDTQYF
CDR3 DNA: TGTGCCAGTAGTATAACAGGGAGCACAGATACGCAGTATTTT

J gene: TRBJ2-7
D gene: TRBD1
clone size: many
V gene: TRBV20-1
CDR3 protein: CSASQTGNEQYF
CDR3 DNA: TGCAGTGCCAGCCAGACAGGGAACGAGCAGTACTTC